These T cell receptor beta chains were read from a single sample in a study of blood T cell repertoires in COVID-19. This table comes from immunoSEQ multiplex PCR, and its TCRdb copy is limited to in-frame clones, with some not included. Of some 250,000 clones in the sample, around 89% were seen once. The specimen sequenced was PBMCs or T cells enriched from blood (not recorded which). All receptors come from a man aged 40-50 years who had recovered from COVID-19. Both conserved end residues are part of each CDR3. D genes are given only for firm matches. Only some rows state a clone size, as once, few, many or a class for expanded clones.

>TRBJ1-1|-|TRBV9|-
CASRGREADTEAFF
TGTGCCAGCAGGGGCAGGGAGGCCGACACTGAAGCTTTCTTT
>TRBJ1-1|-|TRBV28|once
CASSLVISGSDTEAFF
TGTGCCAGCAGTTTAGTTATATCAGGTAGCGACACTGAAGCTTTCTTT
>TRBJ1-2|-|TRBV19|-
CASSIRRGHGYTF
TGTGCCAGTAGTATAAGGAGGGGCCATGGCTACACCTTC
>TRBJ1-4|-|TRBV25-1|-
CASSKRYEKLFF
TGTGCCAGCAGTAAGCGGTATGAAAAACTGTTTTTT
>TRBJ1-5|TRBD1|TRBV5-8|-
CASSITGTGVGQPQHF
TGTGCCAGCAGTATTACCGGGACAGGGGTGGGACAGCCCCAGCATTTT
>TRBJ2-3|TRBD2|TRBV7-9|-
CASSVTGTSSDTQYF
TGTGCCAGCAGCGTAACCGGGACTAGCTCAGATACGCAGTATTTT
>TRBJ2-3|-|TRBV6-5|-
CASSSNSRGGDTQYF
TGTGCCAGCAGTTCCAATTCGCGTGGGGGGGATACGCAGTATTTT
>TRBJ1-1|-|TRBV28|-
CASSFPLLGVGNTEAFF
TGTGCCAGCAGTTTTCCCCTTTTAGGGGTTGGAAACACTGAAGCTTTCTTT
>TRBJ2-1|-|TRBV10-1|once
CASSDLQGINEQFF
TGCGCCAGCAGTGATTTGCAGGGGATCAATGAGCAGTTCTTC
>TRBJ2-1|TRBD1|TRBV14|-
CASSQVYRGSNEQFF
TGTGCCAGCAGCCAAGTTTACAGGGGGTCAAATGAGCAGTTCTTC
>TRBJ2-7|TRBD2|TRBV24-1|-
CATSDLGTLGTRCPYEQYF
TGTGCCACCAGTGATTTAGGAACCTTGGGGACTAGGTGTCCCTACGAGCAGTACTTC
>TRBJ1-2|-|TRBV18|-
CASSPGGNYGYTF
TGTGCCAGCTCACCAGGCGGAAACTATGGCTACACCTTC
>TRBJ1-5|-|TRBV3-1/TRBV3-2|few
CASSQDGISNQPQHF
TGTGCCAGCAGCCAAGACGGTATTAGCAATCAGCCCCAGCATTTT
>TRBJ2-3|TRBD1|TRBV5-1|-
CASSLPGQGTDTQYF
TGCGCCAGCAGCCTCCCGGGACAGGGAACAGATACGCAGTATTTT
>TRBJ2-7|TRBD1|TRBV11-2|-
CASSLYSGQGYEQYF
TGTGCCAGCAGCTTATACTCGGGACAGGGTTACGAGCAGTACTTC
>TRBJ1-1|-|TRBV9|once
CASSVVQNTEAFF
TGTGCCAGCAGCGTAGTACAGAACACTGAAGCTTTCTTT
>TRBJ2-4|TRBD2|TRBV5-1|-
CASRPTGLAGGLVAKNIQYF
TGCGCCAGCAGACCAACAGGACTAGCGGGGGGACTAGTAGCCAAAAACATTCAGTACTTC
>TRBJ2-2|-|TRBV7-2|-
CASSLRGLIANTGELFF
TGTGCCAGCAGCTTGAGAGGGCTAATCGCGAACACCGGGGAGCTGTTTTTT
>TRBJ1-2|TRBD1|TRBV11-3|-
CASSLGTGTGYGYTF
TGTGCCAGCAGCTTAGGGACAGGGACAGGCTATGGCTACACCTTC
>TRBJ2-1|TRBD2|TRBV12-3/TRBV12-4|-
CASSSSGFEQFF
TGTGCCAGCAGTTCTAGCGGATTTGAGCAGTTCTTC
>TRBJ2-1|TRBD2|TRBV28|-
CASSSDTSGRLSPRFF
TGTGCCAGCAGTTCGGACACTAGCGGGAGGCTTTCCCCTCGGTTCTTC
>TRBJ1-2|TRBD1|TRBV27|few
CASRQRGTGVRGYTF
TGTGCCAGCAGGCAAAGAGGGACAGGGGTTAGGGGCTACACCTTC
>TRBJ1-2|-|TRBV28|few
CASSLSHEGGGYTF
TGTGCCAGCAGTTTATCCCATGAGGGCGGTGGCTACACCTTC
>TRBJ1-5|TRBD1|TRBV20-1|-
CSANDRANQPQHF
TGCAGTGCTAATGACAGGGCTAATCAGCCCCAGCATTTT
>TRBJ2-7|TRBD1|TRBV5-4|-
CASSEDRAYEQYF
TGTGCCAGCAGCGAGGACAGGGCCTACGAGCAGTACTTC
>TRBJ2-1|-|TRBV5-1|-
CASSLDPYNEQFF
TGCGCCAGCAGCTTGGATCCTTACAATGAGCAGTTCTTC
>TRBJ2-2|TRBD1|TRBV7-7|-
CASSLDGTGAGELFF
TGTGCTAGCAGCTTAGACGGGACAGGGGCCGGGGAGCTGTTTTTT
>TRBJ1-1|-|TRBV19|-
CASRVGGAEAFF
TGTGCCAGTAGAGTTGGCGGCGCTGAAGCTTTCTTT